This record covers a single TCR beta chain. Its antigen is as yet unknown. The treatment: some 19 received Ad26.COV2.S at low or high dose, single or two shots; 5 received placebo; per-sample allocation not given. After the first vaccine or placebo injection, samples were drawn on day 63. These data belong to a study of Ad26.COV2.S vaccination and SARS-CoV-2 variants. Whole-study context: The authors gave Ad26.COV2.S intramuscularly, either once or twice 56 days apart.

V shed 0 bases and J shed 3 bases, with 14 bases lying between them. Germline V gives CDR1 GTSNPN, CDR2 SVGIG (reference sequence). This CDR3 has 15 amino acids. Findings and caveats of the study: Comparable non-spike TCR breadth was observed in vaccine and placebo recipients.

Measured with immunoSEQ multiplex PCR; TCRdb has only the in-frame clones, and not every one. Among some 370,000 clones listed, about 80% were seen once. The TCR sequence derives from a person aged 18-65 years who received the Ad26.COV2.S COVID-19 vaccine or a placebo. Sequenced material: peripheral blood, taken in a trial of Ad26.COV2.S vaccine versus placebo. The chain couples TRBV30 to TRBJ1-1; D ambiguous. The CDR3 sequence: CAWSVQSLRDTEAFF. CDR3 DNA: TGTGCCTGGAGTGTACAATCCCTTAGGGACACTGAAGCTTTCTTT.